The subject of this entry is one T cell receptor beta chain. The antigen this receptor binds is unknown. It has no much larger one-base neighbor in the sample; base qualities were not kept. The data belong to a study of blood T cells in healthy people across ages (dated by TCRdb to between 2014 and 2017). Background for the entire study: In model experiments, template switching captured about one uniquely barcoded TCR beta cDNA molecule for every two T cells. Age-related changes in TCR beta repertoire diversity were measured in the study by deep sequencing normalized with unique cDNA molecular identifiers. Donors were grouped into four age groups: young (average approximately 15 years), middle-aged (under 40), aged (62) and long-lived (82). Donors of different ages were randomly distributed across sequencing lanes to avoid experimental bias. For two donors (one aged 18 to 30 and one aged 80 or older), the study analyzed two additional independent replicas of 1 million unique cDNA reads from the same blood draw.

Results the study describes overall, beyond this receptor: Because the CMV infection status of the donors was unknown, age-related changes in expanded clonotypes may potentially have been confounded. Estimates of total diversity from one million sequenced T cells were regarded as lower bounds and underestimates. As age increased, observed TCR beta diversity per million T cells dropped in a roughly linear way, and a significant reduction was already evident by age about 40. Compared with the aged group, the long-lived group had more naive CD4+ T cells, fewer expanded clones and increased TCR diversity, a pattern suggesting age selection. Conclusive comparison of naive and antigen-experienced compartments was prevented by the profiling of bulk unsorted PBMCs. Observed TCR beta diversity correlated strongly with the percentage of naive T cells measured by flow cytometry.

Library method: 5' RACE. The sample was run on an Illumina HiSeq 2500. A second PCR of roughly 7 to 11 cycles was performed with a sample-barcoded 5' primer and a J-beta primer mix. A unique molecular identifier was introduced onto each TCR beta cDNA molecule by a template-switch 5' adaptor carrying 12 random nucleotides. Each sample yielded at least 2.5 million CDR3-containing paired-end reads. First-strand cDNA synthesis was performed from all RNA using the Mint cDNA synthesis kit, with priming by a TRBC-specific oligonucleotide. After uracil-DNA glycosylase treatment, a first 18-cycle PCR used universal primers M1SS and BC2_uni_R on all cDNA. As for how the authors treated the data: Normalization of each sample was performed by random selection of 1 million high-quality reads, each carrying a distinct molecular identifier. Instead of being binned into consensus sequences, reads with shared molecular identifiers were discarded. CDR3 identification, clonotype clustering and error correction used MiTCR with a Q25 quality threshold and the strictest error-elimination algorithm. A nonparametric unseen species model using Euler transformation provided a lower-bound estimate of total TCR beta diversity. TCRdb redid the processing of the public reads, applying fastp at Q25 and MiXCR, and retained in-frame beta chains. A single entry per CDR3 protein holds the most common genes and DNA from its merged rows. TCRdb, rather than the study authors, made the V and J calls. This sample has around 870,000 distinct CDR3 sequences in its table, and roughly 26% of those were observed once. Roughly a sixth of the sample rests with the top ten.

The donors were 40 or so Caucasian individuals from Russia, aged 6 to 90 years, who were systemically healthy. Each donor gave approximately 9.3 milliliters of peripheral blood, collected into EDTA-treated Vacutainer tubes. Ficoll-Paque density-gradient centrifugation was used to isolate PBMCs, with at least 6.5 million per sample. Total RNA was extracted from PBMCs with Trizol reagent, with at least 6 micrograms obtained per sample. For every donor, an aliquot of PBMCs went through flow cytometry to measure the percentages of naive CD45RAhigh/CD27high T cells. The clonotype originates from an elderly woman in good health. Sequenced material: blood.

The DNA sequence is given as TGCAGTACCAGCCGGGACACATACAATGAGCAGTTCTTC. This translates into CSTSRDTYNEQFF. The V and J segments used are TRBV20-1 and TRBJ2-1; the D gene is possibly TRBD1, with 6 bases matching. The germline V gene (reference sequence) supplies CDR1 DFQATT and CDR2 SNEGSKA. Deletion took 8 bases off V and 4 bases off J, with a span of 15 bases between the germline ends. The CDR3 runs 13 residues from the cysteine to the phenylalanine. Only the CDR3 DNA stays, 39 bases, in frame from base 1.